What follows are 2 T cell receptor beta chains derived from one specimen sequenced in a study of cytomegalovirus exposure and HLA in healthy donors. The PCR made use of 60 Vbeta and 13 Jbeta primers. Clones were sequenced by immunoSEQ multiplex PCR, and TCRdb holds only the in-frame ones, with some missing. This table holds roughly 200,000 clones, nearly 80% found once. The source material was PBMCs. All receptors come from a female donor in good health and CMV-seronegative.

The V call is TRBV15, the J call TRBJ1-3; D not resolved. The V gene lost 1 base and the J gene lost 4 bases, with 14 bases spanning the gap. This CDR3 contains 16 residues. The germline gives CDR1 LNHNV, CDR2 YYDKDF (reference sequence). The CDR3 region is CATSRGPSGEGNTIYF. CDR3 bases: TGTGCCACCAGCAGAGGTCCGAGTGGGGAGGGAAACACCATATATTTT.

The V and J genes are TRBV7-9 and TRBJ2-5, with D uncertain. CDR1 SEHNR and CDR2 FQNEAQ come from the germline V gene (reference sequence). Trimming stripped 4 bases from V and 1 base from J, with 16 bases between. The CDR3 sequence is 16 residues long. CDR3 nucleotides: TGTGCCAGCAGCTCGTACCGGGTCTCCTTCCAAGAGACCCAGTACTTC. Translating it yields CASSSYRVSFQETQYF.